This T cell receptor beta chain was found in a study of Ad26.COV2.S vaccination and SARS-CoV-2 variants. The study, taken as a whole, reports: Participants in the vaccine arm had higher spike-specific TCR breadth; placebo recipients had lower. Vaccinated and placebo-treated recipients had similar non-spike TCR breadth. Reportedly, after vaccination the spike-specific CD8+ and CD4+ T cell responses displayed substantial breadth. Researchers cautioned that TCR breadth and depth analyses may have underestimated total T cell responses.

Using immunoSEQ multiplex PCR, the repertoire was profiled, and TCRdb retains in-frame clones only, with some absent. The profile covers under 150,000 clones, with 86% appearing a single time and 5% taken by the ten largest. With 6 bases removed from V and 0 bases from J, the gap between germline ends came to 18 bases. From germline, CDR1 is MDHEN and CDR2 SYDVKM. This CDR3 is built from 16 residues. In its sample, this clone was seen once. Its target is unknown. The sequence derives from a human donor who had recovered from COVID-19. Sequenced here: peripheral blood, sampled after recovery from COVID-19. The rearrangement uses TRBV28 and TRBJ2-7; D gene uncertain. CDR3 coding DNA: TGTGCCAGCAGGTCACAGAGCCCGGGTGACTCCTACGAGCAGTACTTC. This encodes CASRSQSPGDSYEQYF.